This T cell receptor beta chain was profiled in a study of blood T cells in healthy people across ages. Trimming at V came to 4 bases and at J to 4 bases, leaving 8 bases not matched to a gene. Per germline, CDR1 SGHRS and CDR2 YFSETQ. The CDR3 is made up of 16 amino acids. A second PCR, run for roughly 7 to 12 cycles, used a sample-barcoded 5' primer plus a J-beta primer mix. A single record per CDR3 protein comes from TCRdb applying MiXCR to the 5' RACE reads. The sample records approximately 1.5 million distinct CDR3 sequences, roughly two fifths being singletons. Specimen: blood. This sequence originates from a woman aged 18-29 years in good health. The chain recombines TRBV5-1 with TRBJ1-1; 12 positions agree with TRBD1. The CDR3 loop reads CASSLRDRGRATEAFF. As DNA, the CDR3 is TGCGCCAGCAGCCTCCGGGACAGGGGGCGGGCCACTGAAGCTTTCTTT.